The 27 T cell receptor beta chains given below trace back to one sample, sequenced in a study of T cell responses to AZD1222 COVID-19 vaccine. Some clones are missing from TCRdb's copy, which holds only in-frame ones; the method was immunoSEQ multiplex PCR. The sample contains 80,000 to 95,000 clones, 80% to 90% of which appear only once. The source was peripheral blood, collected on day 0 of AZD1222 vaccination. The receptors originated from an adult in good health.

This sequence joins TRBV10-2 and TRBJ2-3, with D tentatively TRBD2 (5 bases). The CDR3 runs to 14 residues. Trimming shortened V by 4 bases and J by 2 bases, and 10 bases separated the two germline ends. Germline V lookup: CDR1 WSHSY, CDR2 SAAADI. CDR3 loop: CASSGREFTDTQYF. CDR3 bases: TGCGCCAGCAGTGGACGGGAATTCACAGATACGCAGTATTTT.

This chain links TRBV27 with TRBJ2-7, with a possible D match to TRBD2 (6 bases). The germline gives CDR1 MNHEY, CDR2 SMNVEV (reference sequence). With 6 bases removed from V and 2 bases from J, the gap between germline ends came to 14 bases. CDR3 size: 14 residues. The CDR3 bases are TGTGCCAGCAGCAATATCGGGAGTCCCTACGAGCAGTACTTC. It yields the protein CASSNIGSPYEQYF.

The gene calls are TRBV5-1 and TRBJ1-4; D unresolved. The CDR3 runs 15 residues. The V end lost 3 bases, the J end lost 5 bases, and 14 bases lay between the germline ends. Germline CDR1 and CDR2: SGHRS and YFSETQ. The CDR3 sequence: CASSSSSSPNEKLFF. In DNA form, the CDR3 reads TGCGCCAGCAGCTCTTCCTCGTCTCCCAATGAAAAACTGTTTTTT.

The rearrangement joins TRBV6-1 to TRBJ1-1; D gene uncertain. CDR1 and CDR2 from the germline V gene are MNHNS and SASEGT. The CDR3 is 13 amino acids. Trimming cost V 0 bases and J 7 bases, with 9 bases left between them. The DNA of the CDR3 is TGTGCCAGCAGTGAAGCCGGGAGGGTTGAAGCTTTCTTT. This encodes CASSEAGRVEAFF.

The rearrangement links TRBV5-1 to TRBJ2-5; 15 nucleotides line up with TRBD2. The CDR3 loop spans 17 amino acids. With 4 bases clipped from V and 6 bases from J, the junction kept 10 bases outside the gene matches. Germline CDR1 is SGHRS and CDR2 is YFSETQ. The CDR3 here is CASSPWTSGGVVKTQYF. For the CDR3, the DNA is TGCGCCAGCAGCCCCTGGACTAGCGGGGGGGTGGTAAAGACCCAGTACTTC. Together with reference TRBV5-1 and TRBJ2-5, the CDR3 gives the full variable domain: KAGVTQTPRYLIKTRGQQVTLSCSPISGHRSVSWYQQTPGQGLQFLFEYFSETQRNKGNFPGRFSGRQFSNSRSEMNVSTLELGDSALYLCASSPWTSGGVVKTQYFGPGTRLLVL.

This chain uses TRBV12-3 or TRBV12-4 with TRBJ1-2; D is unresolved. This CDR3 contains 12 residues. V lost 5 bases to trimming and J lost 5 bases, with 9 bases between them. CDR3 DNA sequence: TGTGCCAGCAGTCAAACAGATTATGGCTACACCTTC. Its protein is CASSQTDYGYTF.

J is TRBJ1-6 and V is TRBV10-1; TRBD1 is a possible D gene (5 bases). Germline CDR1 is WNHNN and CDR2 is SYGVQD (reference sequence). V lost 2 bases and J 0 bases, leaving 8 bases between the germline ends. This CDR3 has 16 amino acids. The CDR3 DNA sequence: TGCGCCAGCAGTGAGACAGGCAGCTCCTATAATTCACCCCTCCACTTT. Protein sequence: CASSETGSSYNSPLHF.

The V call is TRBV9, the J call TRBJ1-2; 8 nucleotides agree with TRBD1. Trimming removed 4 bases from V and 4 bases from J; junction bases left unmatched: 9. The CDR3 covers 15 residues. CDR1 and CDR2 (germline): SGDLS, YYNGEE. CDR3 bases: TGTGCCAGCAGCTCCGCGACAGGGGATAGCTATGGCTACACCTTC. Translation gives CASSSATGDSYGYTF.

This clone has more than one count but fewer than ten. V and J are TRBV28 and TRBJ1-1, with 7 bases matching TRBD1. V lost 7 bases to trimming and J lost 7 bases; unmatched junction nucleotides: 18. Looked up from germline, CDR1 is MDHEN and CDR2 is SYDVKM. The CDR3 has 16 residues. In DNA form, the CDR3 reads TGTGCCAGCACAGGAGGGGGCGCCTGGTATGGGAGTGAAGCTTTCTTT. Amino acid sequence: CASTGGGAWYGSEAFF.

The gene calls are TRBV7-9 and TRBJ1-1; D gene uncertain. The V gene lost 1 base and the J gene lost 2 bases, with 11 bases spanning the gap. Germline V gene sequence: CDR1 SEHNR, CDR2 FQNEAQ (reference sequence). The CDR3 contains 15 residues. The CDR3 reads CASSLGIGLNTEAFF. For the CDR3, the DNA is TGTGCCAGCAGCTTAGGGATTGGGCTTAACACTGAAGCTTTCTTT.

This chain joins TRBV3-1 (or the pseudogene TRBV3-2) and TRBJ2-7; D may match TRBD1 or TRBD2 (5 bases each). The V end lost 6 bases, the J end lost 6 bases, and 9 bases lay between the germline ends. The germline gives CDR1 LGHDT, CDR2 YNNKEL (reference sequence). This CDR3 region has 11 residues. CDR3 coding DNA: TGTGCCAGCAGGGGGGTGGGCGAGCAGTACTTC. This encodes CASRGVGEQYF.

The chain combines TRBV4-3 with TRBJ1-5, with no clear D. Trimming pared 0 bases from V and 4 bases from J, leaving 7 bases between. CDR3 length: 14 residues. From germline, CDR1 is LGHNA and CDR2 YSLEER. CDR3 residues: CASSQDKANQPQHF. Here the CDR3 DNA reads TGCGCCAGCAGCCAAGATAAAGCTAATCAGCCCCAGCATTTT.

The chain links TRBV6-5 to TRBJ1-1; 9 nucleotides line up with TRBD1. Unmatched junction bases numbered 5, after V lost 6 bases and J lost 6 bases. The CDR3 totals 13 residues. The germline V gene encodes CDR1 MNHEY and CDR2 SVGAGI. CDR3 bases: TGTGCCAGCAGGAACAGGGGGCTGTCTGAAGCTTTCTTT. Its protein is CASRNRGLSEAFF.

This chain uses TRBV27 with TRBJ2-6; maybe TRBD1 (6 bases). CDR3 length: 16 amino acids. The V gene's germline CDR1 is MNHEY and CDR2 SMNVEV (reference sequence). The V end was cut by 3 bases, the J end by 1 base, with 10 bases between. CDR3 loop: CASSFLQGSGANVLTF. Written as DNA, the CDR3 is TGTGCCAGCAGTTTCCTACAGGGTTCTGGGGCCAACGTCCTGACTTTC.

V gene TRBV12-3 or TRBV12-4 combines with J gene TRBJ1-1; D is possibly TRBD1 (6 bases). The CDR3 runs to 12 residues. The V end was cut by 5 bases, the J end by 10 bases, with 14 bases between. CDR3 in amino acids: CASSPPGVVAFF. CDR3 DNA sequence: TGTGCCAGCAGTCCCCCAGGGGTAGTAGCTTTCTTT.

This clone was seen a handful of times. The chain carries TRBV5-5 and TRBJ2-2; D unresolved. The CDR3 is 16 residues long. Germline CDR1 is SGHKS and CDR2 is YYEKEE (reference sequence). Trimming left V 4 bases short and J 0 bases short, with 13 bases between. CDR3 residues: CASSRGARPNTGELFF. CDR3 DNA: TGTGCCAGCAGCCGTGGTGCTAGGCCGAACACCGGGGAGCTGTTTTTT.

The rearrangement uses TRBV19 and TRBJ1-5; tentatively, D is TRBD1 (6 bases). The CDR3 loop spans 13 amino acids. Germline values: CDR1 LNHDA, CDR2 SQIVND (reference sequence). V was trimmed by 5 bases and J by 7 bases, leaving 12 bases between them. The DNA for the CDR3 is TGTGCCAGTAGTTGGGGGGCCTCGCAGCCCCAGCATTTT. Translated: CASSWGASQPQHF.

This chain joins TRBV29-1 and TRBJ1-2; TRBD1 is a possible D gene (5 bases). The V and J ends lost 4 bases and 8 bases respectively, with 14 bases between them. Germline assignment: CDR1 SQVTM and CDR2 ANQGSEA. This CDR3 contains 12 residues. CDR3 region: CSVGLGRLGYTF. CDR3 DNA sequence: TGCAGCGTTGGGTTGGGGCGGTTAGGCTACACCTTC.

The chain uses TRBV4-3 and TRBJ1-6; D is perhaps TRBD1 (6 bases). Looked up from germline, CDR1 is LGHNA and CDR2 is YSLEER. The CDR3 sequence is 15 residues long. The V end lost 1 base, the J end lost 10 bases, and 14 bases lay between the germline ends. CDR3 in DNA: TGCGCCAGCAGCCAAGTCGGGACACGGGGCTCACCCCTCCACTTT. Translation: CASSQVGTRGSPLHF.

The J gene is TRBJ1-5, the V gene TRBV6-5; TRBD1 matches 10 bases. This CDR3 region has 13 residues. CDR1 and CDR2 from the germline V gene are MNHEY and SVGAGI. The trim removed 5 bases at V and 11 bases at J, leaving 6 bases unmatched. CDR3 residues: CASSTWTGGTQHF. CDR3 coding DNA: TGTGCCAGCAGTACCTGGACAGGGGGGACCCAGCATTTT.

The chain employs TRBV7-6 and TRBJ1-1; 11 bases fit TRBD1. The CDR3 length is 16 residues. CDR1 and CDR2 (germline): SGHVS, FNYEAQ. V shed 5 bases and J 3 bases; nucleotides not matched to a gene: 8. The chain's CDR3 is CASSRTGGIGYTEAFF. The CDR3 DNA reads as TGTGCCAGCAGCCGGACAGGGGGCATTGGTTACACTGAAGCTTTCTTT. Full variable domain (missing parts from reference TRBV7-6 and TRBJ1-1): GAGVSQSPRYKVTKRGQDVALRCDPISGHVSLYWYRQALGQGPEFLTYFNYEAQQDKSGLPNDRFSAERPEGSISTLTIQRTEQRDSAMYRCASSRTGGIGYTEAFFGQGTRLTVV.

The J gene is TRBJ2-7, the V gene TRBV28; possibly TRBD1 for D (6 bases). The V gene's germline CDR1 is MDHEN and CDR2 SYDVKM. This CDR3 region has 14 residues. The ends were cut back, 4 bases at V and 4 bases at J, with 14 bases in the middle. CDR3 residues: CASSSGTFQYEQYF. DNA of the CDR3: TGTGCCAGCAGTTCCGGGACATTTCAATACGAGCAGTACTTC.

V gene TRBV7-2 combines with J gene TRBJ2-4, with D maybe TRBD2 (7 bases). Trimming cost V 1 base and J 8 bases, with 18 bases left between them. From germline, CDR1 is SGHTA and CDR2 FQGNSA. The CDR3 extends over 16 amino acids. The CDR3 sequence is CASSLVVRGAVDIQYF. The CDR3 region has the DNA TGTGCCAGCAGCTTAGTTGTTCGGGGGGCCGTAGACATTCAGTACTTC.

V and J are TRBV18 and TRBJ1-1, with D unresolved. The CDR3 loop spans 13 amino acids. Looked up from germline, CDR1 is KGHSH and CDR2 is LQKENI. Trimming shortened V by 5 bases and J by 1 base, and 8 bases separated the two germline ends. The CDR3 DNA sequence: TGTGCCAGCTCAGGCGGGGAGAACACTGAAGCTTTCTTT. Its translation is CASSGGENTEAFF.

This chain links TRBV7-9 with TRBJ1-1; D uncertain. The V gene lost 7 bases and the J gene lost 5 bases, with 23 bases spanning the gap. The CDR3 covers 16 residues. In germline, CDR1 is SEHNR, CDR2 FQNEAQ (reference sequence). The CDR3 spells CASTRDGGEGKTEAFF. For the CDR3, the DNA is TGTGCCAGCACCCGAGACGGTGGGGAAGGAAAGACTGAAGCTTTCTTT.

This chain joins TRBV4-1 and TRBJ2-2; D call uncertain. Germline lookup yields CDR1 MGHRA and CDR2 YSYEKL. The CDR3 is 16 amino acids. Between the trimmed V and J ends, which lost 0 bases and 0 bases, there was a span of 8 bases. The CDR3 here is CASSQEIGSNTGELFF. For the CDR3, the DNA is TGCGCCAGCAGCCAAGAGATAGGGTCGAACACCGGGGAGCTGTTTTTT.

This chain's CDR3 is CASSTGTGSNSPLHF. In DNA, the CDR3 is TGTGCCAGCAGCACCGGGACAGGGAGTAATTCACCCCTCCACTTT. This chain uses TRBV5-8 with TRBJ1-6; 9 nucleotides match TRBD1. V shed 4 bases, J shed 6 bases, and the junction held 5 bases outside the gene matches. This CDR3 spans 15 amino acids. Germline CDR1 SGHTS, CDR2 YDEGEE.